This TCR beta chain is from a study of blood T cells in healthy people across ages. A J-beta primer mix and a sample-barcoded 5' primer were used in a second PCR of about 7 to 11 cycles. Each cDNA was tagged by a template-switch adaptor containing 12 random nucleotides. MiXCR was run by TCRdb on the 5' RACE reads, yielding one entry per CDR3 protein. The sample lists 1.2 million to 1.5 million distinct CDR3 sequences; approximately 40% were seen once. This clonotype was seen more than once but under ten times. Trimming removed 0 bases from V and 3 bases from J, with 14 bases in between. This CDR3 has 16 residues. Per the germline V gene, CDR1 is SGHVS and CDR2 is FQNEAQ.

The receptor's source is a woman between 18 and 29 years old in good health. The chain couples TRBV7-8 to TRBJ2-5; D perhaps matches TRBD1 (6 bases). Sequencing was performed on blood. CDR3 region: CASSLASGDIEETQYF. CDR3 bases: TGTGCCAGCAGCTTAGCGTCAGGGGATATAGAAGAGACCCAGTACTTC.